The sequence of this T cell receptor beta chain was determined in a study of response to subunit inactivated influenza vaccine. The CDR3 runs to 16 residues. CDR1 is MNHEY and CDR2 is SVGEGT in the germline V gene. The V end was cut by 5 bases, the J end by 6 bases, with 20 bases between. TCRdb independently ran MiXCR on the RT-PCR reads; one entry per CDR3 protein. The sample has 600,000 to 850,000 distinct CDR3 sequences; 12% to 15% are singletons. General study results and limits: The authors put forward the suggestion that each seasonal influenza vaccination may bring in only a limited number of new T cells.

In regard to this clonotype: The antigen is not known.

This receptor was identified in a man aged 50 to 59 who received an inactivated influenza vaccine. The chain employs TRBV6-2 or TRBV6-3 and TRBJ2-1; D unresolved. The starting material was PBMCs from blood, obtained about 14 days before vaccination. CDR3 nucleotides: TGTGCCAGCAGTGACCGGGCCCTCCTTATCGGCAATGAGCAGTTCTTC. It yields the protein CASSDRALLIGNEQFF.